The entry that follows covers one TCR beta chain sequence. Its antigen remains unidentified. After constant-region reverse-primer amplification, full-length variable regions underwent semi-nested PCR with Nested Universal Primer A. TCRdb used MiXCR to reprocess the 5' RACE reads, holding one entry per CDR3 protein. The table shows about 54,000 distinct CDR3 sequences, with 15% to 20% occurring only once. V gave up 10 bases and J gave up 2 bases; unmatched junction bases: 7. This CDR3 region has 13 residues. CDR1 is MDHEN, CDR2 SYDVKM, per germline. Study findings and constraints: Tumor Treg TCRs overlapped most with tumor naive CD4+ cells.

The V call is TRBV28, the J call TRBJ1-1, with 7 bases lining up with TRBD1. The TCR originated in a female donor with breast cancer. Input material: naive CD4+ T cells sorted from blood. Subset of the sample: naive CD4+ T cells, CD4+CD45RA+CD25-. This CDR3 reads CATDREINTEAFF. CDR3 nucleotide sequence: TGTGCCACTGACAGGGAGATCAACACTGAAGCTTTCTTT.